The source of this TCR beta chain is a study of cytomegalovirus exposure and HLA in healthy donors (dated by TCRdb to between 2016 and 2019). With regard to the full study: An earlier analysis of approximately 600 of the donors reported roughly 270 Gb of sequence data and around 120 million unique TCR beta sequences from 150 million to 200 million T cells. Using immunosequencing, the study profiled T cell repertoires from 666 subjects and related those repertoires to cytomegalovirus serostatus. Donor age, sex, ethnicity and CMV serostatus were compiled alongside the repertoire data. Among about 410 genotyped donors of the cohort, an average of around 250,000 unique TCR beta nucleotide sequences was sequenced per donor, of which roughly 18% were non-productive. Every discovery cohort repertoire had been produced on one sequencing platform. HLA typing covered class I and class II loci at four-digit resolution. In an earlier analysis of 587 of the donors, high-throughput TCR beta sequencing was used to judge whether each TCR beta V gene segment behaved as functional or pseudogenic. To predict cytomegalovirus infection status, the study combined high-throughput TCR immunosequencing, statistical association of individual TCRs with disease status, and machine learning. Four to six DR-DQ haplotypes were handled as single units for association and clustering, since linkage in the cohort was strong. Among the roughly 390 genotyped donors, about 85% belonged to the genetic ancestry cluster associated with self-reported Caucasian donors. Around 320 gigabases of sequencing data and some 85 million unique TCR sequences were included in an early release covering several hundred HLA-typed donors. A later analysis re-analyzed previously published TCR beta repertoires from several hundred donors and added high-resolution HLA genotyping to study TCR occurrence patterns. A later genetic analysis used genome-wide SNP genotypes for about 60% of the roughly 670 donors, treating that subset as a discovery cohort. In the later analysis, no new phenotypic data were used to find candidate immune exposures; instead, reliance was placed on TCR beta sequences and their occurrence across donors. Along with the approximately 650-subject first cohort, a separate validation cohort of over a hundred different subjects was used. The number of typed donors differed by locus: 629-630 for A, B, C, DRB1 and DQB1; approximately 520 for DQA1; 606 for DPA1; and approximately 450 for DPB1. The aim of the study was to test whether cataloging public T cell receptors could identify signatures of past pathogen exposure. Results the study describes overall, beyond this receptor: A later analysis found that most CMV-associated TCR beta chains appeared HLA-restricted, with HLA associations seemingly driven largely by CMV exposure. A few of the identified cytomegalovirus-associated TCR beta chains were confirmed in vitro to be specific for cytomegalovirus antigens. According to a later analysis, TCR association rates differed among HLA loci, with DRB1 alleles showing the most associated TCRs and HLA-C alleles showing the fewest. A further reported finding was that TCR beta sequences accurately predicted the HLA-A and HLA-B alleles for most subjects in the first cohort. The 87-base-pair reads could not distinguish some IMGT-functional V segments, including TRBV6-2 and TRBV6-3, so those segments were excluded. CMV serostatus was the only immune exposure information available for the cohort. V-gene and J-gene trimming of TCR beta chains was associated with a missense DCLRE1C variant in a later genetic analysis, and the association was replicated in an independent cohort. Correlated functional status among segregating V segments might be attributable to linkage disequilibrium, but an unknown experimental factor could not be ruled out. In a later analysis, several top co-occurrence clusters were reported to appear linked to parvovirus B19, influenza, CMV and Epstein-Barr virus. Roughly uniform sequencing depth across donors was assumed in presence/absence analyses, although this assumption may not hold. Because counts were too low, some 17 rarely observed V segments, including chromosome 9 orphons, were left out of the earlier analysis of a few hundred of the donors. Assigning TCR associations to individual alleles was difficult when HLA alleles, especially DR and DQ, strongly co-occurred. The authors suggested that the approach could potentially be extended to other disease states and immunological phenotypes. Most TCR sequences were observed very rarely across donors, whereas some public TCRs were present in many individuals. The study gave a list of 150 to 200 TCR beta chains associated with cytomegalovirus. In both the original and validation cohorts, the classifier was reported to diagnose cytomegalovirus status with high specificity and sensitivity. The cohort was sequenced for TCR beta chains only, and without alpha or paired-chain data the features that could be detected were limited. An earlier analysis of some 590 of the donors showed that most TCR beta V segments appeared in productive rearrangements either about 87% or about 30% of the time, which broadly matched IMGT annotations. Compared with equally common non-associated chains, HLA-associated TCR beta chains in a later analysis were more clonally expanded and had lower generation probabilities. Because some donors lacked HLA typing at each locus, the association tests relied only on the typed subset. In a later genetic analysis, fewer N-insertions in productive TCRs were reported among donors in an Asian-associated ancestry cluster than the approximately 710-donor mean. A cluster of highly shared sequence variants was judged likely to be a technical artifact of the sequencing pipeline. In a later analysis, around 17,000 TCR beta sequences were associated with specific HLA alleles at a false discovery rate of 0.05.

CDR1 and CDR2 are drawn from the germline V gene (reference sequence): LNHDA, SQIVND. From the cysteine through the phenylalanine, the CDR3 covers 14 amino acids. Only the CDR3 part of the read is kept: 42 bases, read in frame from the first base. Trimmed from V: 6 bases; trimmed from J: 5 bases; junction bases lacking a gene match: 7. The cohort consisted of 666 healthy bone marrow donors. Cohort members were all nominally healthy when sampled, although unrecorded immune exposures were likely present. The donor tested CMV seronegative and was one of the 352 seronegative cohort members. Every donor gave a peripheral blood sample, and the peripheral blood mononuclear cells from that sample were used for TCR beta sequencing. The Qiagen DNeasy Blood Extraction Kit was used to extract genomic DNA from the blood cell samples. The library was prepared using the immunoSEQ multiplex PCR assay. The multiplex PCR relied on a mix of 60 forward primers for TCR Vbeta segments and 13 reverse primers for TCR Jbeta segments. The CDR3 region of rearranged TCR beta genes was amplified from genomic DNA by a multiplex PCR assay. On the Illumina HiSeq System, the amplified TCR beta libraries were sequenced as 87-base-pair reads. The authors processed their data as follows. A later analysis counted tens of millions of unique TCR beta chains across the 666 repertoires, and 10 million to 12 million of these chains were shared by at least two donors. A nearest-neighbor algorithm error-corrected the raw reads and collapsed the reads into unique sequences, merging closely related sequences to remove PCR and sequencing errors. CDR3 sequences were aligned to IMGT reference sequences to assign V, D and J gene segments. For a sequence to be retained, a match of at least six nucleotides to both a V gene segment and a J gene segment was required. Rearrangements were called productive when the CDR3 lacked stop codons and stayed in frame with V and J; all others were non-productive. CDR3 was defined according to IMGT convention as the region running from the second conserved V-encoded cysteine to the conserved J-encoded phenylalanine. Sequences without an unambiguous match to a single V gene segment were excluded from the earlier analysis of about 600 of the donors. An earlier analysis of roughly 590 of the donors called V segments functional above 56.7% productive rearrangements and segregating when the between-donor standard deviation exceeded 5%. A statistical classification framework was built to diagnose cytomegalovirus status from the catalog of TCR beta chain sequences. A later analysis assigned V and J genes by comparing TCR nucleotide sequences with IMGT/GENE-DB human TR gene sequences. Using the TCRdist pipeline, a later analysis assigned CDR3 sequences along with most-parsimonious VDJ recombination scenarios. In a later analysis, every TCR beta chain was defined by the combination of its CDR3 amino acid sequence and its V-gene family, and reads without a unique V-gene family were dropped. To address suspected cross-contamination and a sequencing artifact, a later analysis removed around 600 highly shared, low-generation-probability nucleotide sequences. For each public chain, a later analysis derived a clonal expansion index from normalized ranks of inferred template counts within each repertoire. Generation probabilities in a later analysis came from a VDJ recombination model fitted to out-of-frame rearrangements, and those results were checked against IGoR. A later analysis scored TCR-TCR, TCR-HLA and TCR-CMV co-occurrence with hypergeometric tests, applying a repertoire-size bias correction to TCR pairs. A later analysis estimated false discovery rates by permuting HLA or CMV assignments 20 times. In a later analysis, co-occurring TCRs were grouped with DBSCAN, and TCRdist sequence similarity was added when clustering was performed within HLA-allele-positive subsets. Repertoires with fewer than 30,000 or more than 120,000 public chains were left out of co-occurrence clustering, as were a handful of repertoires with anomalous nucleotide sharing. The immuneACCESS repertoire file appears here via TCRdb, limited to in-frame rearrangements. These files lack a portion of the clones; in checked studies, under half of the deficit traces to unresolved V genes, and the cause of the others is not known. Clonal size and the V and J genes are those of that table, whereas D and trimming came from the DNA. For this sample there are 120,000 or so clones; about three quarters appear just once. 3.5% to 4.5% of the sample lies in the top ten.

As to this clone: The target of this receptor is not known. Per-nucleotide qualities are absent, and no much larger clonotype sits a single base away.

The receptor comes from a man in his thirties or forties in good health and CMV-seronegative. Recombination linked TRBV19 to TRBJ1-1; 9 central nucleotides agree with TRBD1. The source material was PBMCs. The sequenced DNA: TGTGCCAGTAGGGTACAGGGGGCGCCGACTGAAGCTTTCTTT. It is translated as CASRVQGAPTEAFF.